The rows below give T cell receptor beta chains drawn from one sample of a study of monozygotic twins with inflammatory bowel disease. TCRdb re-called the 5' RACE reads and shows each CDR3 protein once, DNA omitted. The table for this sample gives 330,000 or so distinct CDR3 sequences. What was sequenced was blood. The receptors here all came from a human donor with ulcerative colitis or Crohn's disease, or a healthy co-twin of an affected twin (not recorded which). Each CDR3 is given with its conserved first and last residue.

j_call v_call cdr3_aa
TRBJ1-4 TRBV12-3/TRBV12-4 CASSSLKTVSTNEKLFF
TRBJ2-3 TRBV5-6 CASSLVAPTDTQYF
TRBJ2-4 TRBV5-1 CASSLEGNKNIQYF
TRBJ1-2 TRBV4-1 CASSLPGRYGYTF
TRBJ1-1 TRBV28 CASMTGGASTEAFF
TRBJ1-2 TRBV20-1 CSARDALRDKSYGYTF
TRBJ1-3 TRBV7-2 CASSLAWSSGNTIYF
TRBJ2-7 TRBV4-1 CASSQPDRLHEQYF
TRBJ1-2 TRBV3-1 CASSRRTVNYGYTF
TRBJ2-2 TRBV2 CASSEAHRGINGELFF
TRBJ1-4 TRBV5-1 CASSLVGADRLINEKLFF
TRBJ2-1 TRBV18 CASSRNSGSVVNEQFF
TRBJ2-7 TRBV20-1 CSAERTVSYEQYF
TRBJ1-1 TRBV6-5 CASSYSRQKNTEAFF
TRBJ2-3 TRBV5-1 CASSPNSGGNTDTQYF
TRBJ2-1 TRBV5-1 CASSPWGTTSSYNEQFF
TRBJ2-3 TRBV27 CASSWLTNAASTDTQYF
TRBJ2-5 TRBV3-1 CASSLISLAGGQRTQYF
TRBJ1-4 TRBV2 CASGERRPNEKLFF
TRBJ1-6 TRBV4-1 CASSQEKNPSSYNSPLHF
TRBJ2-7 TRBV6-2/TRBV6-3 CASSYLVYEQYF
TRBJ2-2 TRBV5-6 CASSRRTSGQNTGELFF
TRBJ2-1 TRBV24-1 CATSEMPGTSEYNEQFF
TRBJ1-4 TRBV10-3 CAISGNRERGEKLFF